This T cell receptor beta chain was documented in a study of T cells in Graves' hyperthyroidism and ophthalmopathy. There are a few counts of this clonotype. Its specificity is unknown. Germline V gives CDR1 SEHNR, CDR2 FQNEAQ (reference sequence). Losses at the gene ends were 5 bases for V and 1 base for J; bases not matched to a gene: 14. This CDR3 is built from 19 residues. TCR beta CDR3 regions were amplified from RNA transcripts. The HTBI set primed first-round TCR CDR3 RT-PCR. Each CDR3 protein gets one entry after TCRdb re-called the multiplex PCR reads with MiXCR. The sample consists of around 300,000 distinct CDR3 sequences, about 13% of them appearing once. Findings of the study overall: A model using 13 V-J features told ophthalmopathy apart from stable hyperthyroidism. Model output signaled ophthalmopathy a median 6.5 months ahead of onset. Most thyroid clonotypes expanded above 0.001 appeared in blood too.

The source is a woman in her thirties or forties with Graves' hyperthyroidism. The chain couples TRBV7-9 to TRBJ2-2; 9 nucleotides line up with TRBD2. Sequencing was done on a sample of blood. CDR3 region: CASSPKGVIAGVNTGELFF. DNA of the CDR3: TGTGCCAGCAGCCCAAAGGGGGTAATAGCGGGGGTGAACACCGGGGAGCTGTTTTTT. The full variable domain, its missing parts supplied by reference TRBV7-9 and TRBJ2-2, is DTGVSQNPRHKITKRGQNVTFRCDPISEHNRLYWYRQTLGQGPEFLTYFQNEAQLEKSRLLSDRFSAERPKGSFSTLEIQRTEQGDSAMYLCASSPKGVIAGVNTGELFFGEGSRLTVL.